Listed here is a single TCR beta chain. The CDR3 runs 13 residues. From germline, CDR1 is LNHDA and CDR2 SQIVND (reference sequence). V was cut by 11 bases and J by 7 bases, with 15 bases left in between. The data are from a study of blood T cell repertoires in COVID-19. Overall study: Acute and convalescent COVID-19 specimens originated in the United States, Italy and Spain. In each case, the material was cDNA or gDNA derived from T cells, B-cell-depleted T cells, or PBMCs.

As processed by the authors: Quantification of nucleated cells was approximated via reference gene primer amplification. Clones were sequenced by immunoSEQ multiplex PCR, and TCRdb holds only the in-frame ones, with some missing. Clone size and V and J calls were adopted from that table, with D and trimming inferred from the DNA. The table has a few hundred thousand clones, 85% to 90% seen once; the top ten hold 3.7%. This receptor was obtained from a woman aged 35 to 49 with acute or convalescent COVID-19. The chain carries TRBV19 and TRBJ1-6; D is undetermined. The sequencing sample was made of peripheral blood. This CDR3 is CASRDGWNSPLHF. CDR3 DNA sequence: TGTGCCTCGAGGGATGGATGGAATTCACCCCTCCACTTT. The whole variable domain, remainder taken from reference TRBV19 and TRBJ1-6, is DGGITQSPKYLFRKEGQNVTLSCEQNLNHDAMYWYRQDPGQGLRLIYYSQIVNDFQKGDIAEGYSVSREKKESFPLTVTSAQKNPTAFYLCASRDGWNSPLHFGNGTRLTVT.